The rows below give T cell receptor beta chains drawn from one sample of a study of T cell repertoires in cytomegalovirus infection. No antigen has been assigned to these receptors. One entry per CDR3 protein, called by TCRdb with MiXCR from the reads. The table records 160,000 or so distinct CDR3 sequences, approximately 21% of them present only once. The input for sequencing was CD8+ T cells from cultured PBMCs, taken from culture after CMV antigen stimulation. The receptors here all came from a human donor in good health (CMV status not recorded). Some clones in this sample may be carry-over from other donors' samples. The CDR3 runs from the conserved cysteine through the conserved F or W. A D gene is named only where the DNA matches it firmly. Not all rows give a size; the values are once, few, many and, for expanded clones, a class.

few,TRBV4-1,TRBJ2-5,TRBD1,CASSQDRGTDKETQYF,TGCGCCAGCAGCCAAGATCGAGGGACAGATAAAGAGACCCAGTACTTC
few,TRBV7-9,TRBJ2-3,-,CASSDRAGELTDTQYF,TGTGCCAGCAGCGATCGGGCCGGCGAACTCACAGATACGCAGTATTTT
-,TRBV2,TRBJ1-4,-,CATEGHTNEKLFF,TGTGCCACCGAGGGGCATACTAATGAAAAACTGTTTTTT
few,TRBV7-9,TRBJ1-5,TRBD1,CASSLGTGGGNQPQHF,TGTGCCAGCAGCTTAGGAACAGGGGGTGGCAATCAGCCCCAGCATTTT
-,TRBV4-2,TRBJ1-2,TRBD1,CASSESGQGVEGYTF,TGTGCCAGCAGCGAGTCGGGACAGGGGGTAGAGGGCTACACCTTC
-,TRBV4-1,TRBJ1-5,-,CASSQDVGAGQPQHF,TGCGCCAGCAGCCAAGATGTGGGGGCGGGTCAGCCCCAGCATTTT
-,TRBV2,TRBJ1-1,-,CASKRGVNTEAFF,TGTGCCAGCAAAAGAGGCGTGAACACTGAAGCTTTCTTT
few,TRBV7-9,TRBJ2-1,-,CASSFQGTAYNEQFF,TGTGCCAGCAGCTTCCAAGGGACGGCTTACAATGAGCAGTTCTTC
-,TRBV7-3,TRBJ2-1,-,CASSPQGGNEQFF,TGTGCCAGCAGCCCCCAGGGGGGCAATGAGCAGTTCTTC
-,TRBV9,TRBJ2-7,-,CASSARGEGDSYEQYF,TGTGCCAGCAGCGCGCGGGGAGAGGGGGACAGCTACGAGCAGTACTTC